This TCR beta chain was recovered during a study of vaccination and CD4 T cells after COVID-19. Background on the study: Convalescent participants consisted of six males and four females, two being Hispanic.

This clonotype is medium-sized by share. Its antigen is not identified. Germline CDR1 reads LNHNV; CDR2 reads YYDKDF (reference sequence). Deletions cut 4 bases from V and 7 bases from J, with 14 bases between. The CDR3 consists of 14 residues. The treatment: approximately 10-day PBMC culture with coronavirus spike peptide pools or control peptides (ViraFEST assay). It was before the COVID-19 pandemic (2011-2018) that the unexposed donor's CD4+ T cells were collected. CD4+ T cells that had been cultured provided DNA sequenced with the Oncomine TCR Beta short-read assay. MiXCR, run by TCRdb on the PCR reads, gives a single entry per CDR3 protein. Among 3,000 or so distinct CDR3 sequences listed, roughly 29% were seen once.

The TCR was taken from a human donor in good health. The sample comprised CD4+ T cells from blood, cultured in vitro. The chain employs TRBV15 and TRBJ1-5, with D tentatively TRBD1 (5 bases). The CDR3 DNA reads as TGTGCCACCAGCAAGATGCAGGGAGGGCAGCCCCAGCATTTT. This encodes CATSKMQGGQPQHF.